The clone carrying this T cell receptor beta chain was detected once. The sample comes from a study of shared clonotypes between healthy human individuals. The data were produced by immunoSEQ multiplex PCR, yet TCRdb's version contains in-frame clones alone and is incomplete. The repertoire has 1.4 million to 1.5 million clones, more than 95% of them found once; the top ten carry over 1%. This CDR3 region has 15 residues. The V and J ends lost 0 bases and 2 bases respectively, with 8 bases between them. From germline, CDR1 is LNHDA and CDR2 SQIVND (reference sequence). The split of CD4+ cells yielded CD45RA+ naive and CD45RA-negative memory subsets.

The sequence was obtained from a man younger than 45 in good health. The material sequenced was naive CD4+ T cells sorted from blood. Subset: CD45RA+ positively selected. The chain combines TRBV19 with TRBJ2-1, with D unclear. In DNA, the CDR3 is TGTGCCAGTAGTATAGAGAGGACGGCCTACAATGAGCAGTTCTTC. Its protein is CASSIERTAYNEQFF.